The 27 T cell receptor beta chains given below trace back to one sample, sequenced in a study of T cell responses to AZD1222 COVID-19 vaccine. The method was immunoSEQ multiplex PCR; TCRdb's version includes in-frame clones alone and lacks a portion of them. The sample has roughly 96,000 clones, roughly nine tenths seen once; the top ten hold around 1.6%. The source was peripheral blood, collected on day 0 of AZD1222 vaccination. These TCRs come from an adult in good health.

The chain joins TRBV18 to TRBJ1-2, with D perhaps TRBD1 (5 bases). This CDR3 has 15 amino acids. Trimming took 3 bases from V and 1 from J, leaving 12 bases between them. Germline V gives CDR1 KGHSH, CDR2 LQKENI. The DNA of the CDR3 is TGTGCCAGCTCACCCTCAAAGGACATTAACTATGGCTACACCTTC. This translates into CASSPSKDINYGYTF.

The rearrangement uses TRBV18 and TRBJ2-7, with 8 bases aligning to TRBD2. The J segment lost 5 bases and the V segment lost 2 bases, leaving 8 bases of the junction unmatched. Germline CDR1 and CDR2: KGHSH and LQKENI. CDR3 length: 15 residues. CDR3 protein: CASSPDPERENEQYF. CDR3 DNA: TGTGCCAGCTCACCAGACCCGGAGCGGGAGAACGAGCAGTACTTC.

This clone has a single count. The gene calls are TRBV5-1 and TRBJ1-1; D is perhaps TRBD1 (5 bases). Germline V gives CDR1 SGHRS, CDR2 YFSETQ. Between the trimmed V and J ends, which lost 0 bases and 4 bases, there was a span of 13 bases. The CDR3 sequence is 15 residues long. The CDR3 loop reads CASSLEGKGSTEAFF. CDR3 DNA: TGCGCCAGCAGCTTGGAGGGGAAGGGAAGCACTGAAGCTTTCTTT.

V and J are TRBV29-1 and TRBJ1-3; possible D gene TRBD1, 5 bases. V lost 7 bases and J lost 3, with 16 bases in between. CDR1 is SQVTM and CDR2 is ANQGSEA in the germline V gene. The CDR3 is made up of 14 amino acids. The CDR3 sequence: CSAQSGGGGNTIYF. CDR3 in DNA: TGCAGCGCTCAAAGTGGGGGTGGTGGAAACACCATATATTTT.

This chain uses TRBV7-9 with TRBJ1-1; 8 nucleotides align to TRBD1. The CDR3 consists of 14 residues. Germline CDR1 SEHNR, CDR2 FQNEAQ (reference sequence). The V and J ends lost 2 bases and 4 bases, in that order; junction bases with no gene match: 3. The CDR3 DNA reads as TGTGCCAGCAGCTTACAGGGGGCTGGCACTGAAGCTTTCTTT. Protein: CASSLQGAGTEAFF. Together with reference TRBV7-9 and TRBJ1-1, the CDR3 gives the full variable domain: DTGVSQNPRHKITKRGQNVTFRCDPISEHNRLYWYRQTLGQGPEFLTYFQNEAQLEKSRLLSDRFSAERPKGSFSTLEIQRTEQGDSAMYLCASSLQGAGTEAFFGQGTRLTVV.

The chain is built from TRBV7-2 and TRBJ1-2, with 10 bases matching TRBD1. The CDR3 loop spans 15 amino acids. V was clipped by 2 bases and J by 6 bases; unmatched bases: 6. CDR1 SGHTA and CDR2 FQGNSA come from the germline V gene. The CDR3 spells CASSLQLGTGDGYTF. In DNA, the CDR3 is TGTGCCAGCAGCTTACAACTCGGGACAGGGGATGGCTACACCTTC.

CDR3 residues: CASSPGTGTYNEQFF. In DNA form, the CDR3 reads TGTGCCAGCTCACCCGGGACAGGAACATACAATGAGCAGTTCTTC. V usage is TRBV18 and J usage is TRBJ2-1; 8 bases are a match to TRBD1. Germline-derived CDR1 and CDR2 are KGHSH and LQKENI. CDR3 length: 15 amino acids. Losses at the gene ends were 3 bases for V and 4 bases for J; bases not matched to a gene: 5.

The gene calls are TRBV18 and TRBJ1-1; unclear D gene. This CDR3 comprises 15 residues. CDR1 KGHSH and CDR2 LQKENI come from the germline V gene. V gave up 2 bases and J gave up 3 bases, with 13 bases separating them. In nucleotides, the CDR3 is TGTGCCAGCTCACCAAGGGAAGGGAGTGACACTGAAGCTTTCTTT. Its translation is CASSPREGSDTEAFF.

This chain connects TRBV7-9 to TRBJ2-7; D gene unclear. This CDR3 comprises 13 residues. Germline V lookup: CDR1 SEHNR, CDR2 FQNEAQ (reference sequence). Trimming shortened V by 0 bases and J by 3 bases, and 6 bases separated the two germline ends. CDR3 sequence: CASSLATFYEQYF. Here the CDR3 DNA reads TGTGCCAGCAGCTTAGCTACATTCTACGAGCAGTACTTC. Full variable domain (remainder filled in from reference TRBV7-9 and TRBJ2-7): DTGVSQNPRHKITKRGQNVTFRCDPISEHNRLYWYRQTLGQGPEFLTYFQNEAQLEKSRLLSDRFSAERPKGSFSTLEIQRTEQGDSAMYLCASSLATFYEQYFGPGTRLTVT.

This rearrangement joins TRBV4-3 to TRBJ2-1, with 7 bases that match TRBD2. The CDR3 extends over 16 amino acids. V lost 4 bases to trimming and J lost 3 bases; unmatched junction nucleotides: 9. The V gene's germline CDR1 is LGHNA and CDR2 YSLEER. The CDR3 sequence: CASSRQSGADYNEQFF. CDR3 in DNA: TGCGCCAGCAGCCGGCAGAGCGGGGCCGACTACAATGAGCAGTTCTTC.

The chain uses TRBV10-1 and TRBJ1-1; a weak D match, TRBD1 (5 bases). This CDR3 contains 13 residues. V lost 8 bases to trimming and J lost 4 bases, with 14 bases between them. Germline V gene sequence: CDR1 WNHNN, CDR2 SYGVQD (reference sequence). As DNA, the CDR3 is TGCGCCAGCGTCCCCCGGGGGACCACTGAAGCTTTCTTT. Its protein is CASVPRGTTEAFF.

This sequence joins TRBV11-2 and TRBJ1-1, with a tentative D call TRBD1 (5 bases). The CDR3 is 14 amino acids. V was pared by 3 bases and J by 6 bases, with 14 bases between. Per germline, CDR1 SGHAT and CDR2 FQNNGV. The CDR3: CASSFFQGGAEAFF. In nucleotides, the CDR3 is TGTGCCAGCAGCTTTTTCCAGGGTGGCGCTGAAGCTTTCTTT. Looking up the rest from reference TRBV11-2 and TRBJ1-1 gives the full variable domain: EAGVAQSPRYKIIEKRQSVAFWCNPISGHATLYWYQQILGQGPKLLIQFQNNGVVDDSQLPKDRFSAERLKGVDSTLKIQPAKLEDSAVYLCASSFFQGGAEAFFGQGTRLTVV.

The chain joins TRBV2 to TRBJ1-3; D is uncertain. V gave up 7 bases and J gave up 0 bases, with 10 bases separating them. The germline CDR1 and CDR2 sequences are SNHLY and FYNNEI. There are 14 residues in the CDR3. The CDR3 sequence: CASIGGFSGNTIYF. CDR3 in DNA: TGTGCCAGCATTGGAGGATTCTCTGGAAACACCATATATTTT.

The V call is TRBV30, the J call TRBJ1-1; D may be TRBD1 (6 bases). V was cut by 1 base and J by 3 bases, with 9 bases left in between. The V gene's germline CDR1 is GTSNPN and CDR2 SVGIG (reference sequence). The CDR3 totals 13 residues. CDR3 DNA: TGTGCCTGGAGTGCAGGGGATTACACTGAAGCTTTCTTT. This sequence encodes CAWSAGDYTEAFF.

The J gene is TRBJ2-2, the V gene TRBV19; D not resolved. Germline V gene sequence: CDR1 LNHDA, CDR2 SQIVND (reference sequence). The CDR3 is 18 residues long. V lost 1 base, J lost 4 bases, and 19 bases lay in between. The CDR3 DNA reads TGTGCCAGTAGTATAGTTGGGCTTCTCCAGGCCGCCACCGGGGAGCTGTTTTTT. Protein sequence: CASSIVGLLQAATGELFF.

The chain combines TRBV20-1 with TRBJ2-3, with D perhaps assigned TRBD1 or TRBD2 (5 bases each). The V end was cut by 3 bases, the J end by 5 bases, with 24 bases between. The germline gives CDR1 DFQATT, CDR2 SNEGSKA (reference sequence). CDR3 length equals 17 residues. The CDR3 sequence: CSASLTGTRGGGDTQYF. The CDR3, as DNA: TGCAGTGCTAGTCTCACCGGGACCCGGGGCGGTGGAGATACGCAGTATTTT.

V gene TRBV5-1 combines with J gene TRBJ2-7; 8 bases are a match to TRBD1. This CDR3 is 17 amino acids long. Germline V gene data show CDR1 as SGHRS and CDR2 as YFSETQ. Trimming cost V 0 bases and J 3 bases; bases outside gene matches: 11. As DNA, the CDR3 is TGCGCCAGCAGCTTGGGGTACGGACAGGGCTTACACTACGAGCAGTACTTC. Amino acid sequence: CASSLGYGQGLHYEQYF.

The rearrangement uses TRBV2 and TRBJ1-2; maybe TRBD1 (5 bases). Trimming took 6 bases from V and 8 from J, leaving 19 bases between them. CDR3 size: 14 residues. Germline loops: CDR1 SNHLY, CDR2 FYNNEI. The CDR3 region is CASSVQWGDGGYTF. The CDR3 DNA sequence: TGTGCCAGCAGCGTACAATGGGGCGATGGAGGCTACACCTTC. The whole variable domain, filled in from reference TRBV2 and TRBJ1-2, reads EPEVTQTPSHQVTQMGQEVILRCVPISNHLYFYWYRQILGQKVEFLVSFYNNEISEKSEIFDDQFSVERPDGSNFTLKIRSTKLEDSAMYFCASSVQWGDGGYTFGSGTRLTVV.

This chain uses TRBV25-1 with TRBJ1-6; 10 bases fit TRBD1. The CDR3 has 15 residues. V dropped 4 bases and J dropped 7; count of bases not matched to a gene: 4. Looked up from germline, CDR1 is MGHDK and CDR2 is SYGVNS. CDR3 sequence: CASSAPGQGNSPLHF. The DNA of the CDR3 is TGTGCCAGCAGTGCCCCGGGACAGGGGAATTCACCCCTCCACTTT.

The gene calls are TRBV21-1 and TRBJ1-6; TRBD1 reflects the table's D call only, with no check against the DNA. TRBV21-1 is shown as a pseudogene. This CDR3 comprises 19 residues. The CDR3 DNA is TGTGCCAGCAGCAAAGTACGACAGTTAAGGAGCTCCTATAATTCACCCCTCCACTTT. Its translation is CASSKVRQLRSSYNSPLHF.

The rearrangement uses TRBV19 and TRBJ2-3, with D hard to call. Germline V CDR1 and CDR2: LNHDA, SQIVND (reference sequence). This CDR3 is built from 13 residues. V dropped 4 bases and J dropped 7 bases, with 12 bases sitting between them. CDR3 nucleotide sequence: TGTGCCAGTAGTACCCGCCTGGGGAATACGCAGTATTTT. Protein: CASSTRLGNTQYF.

The chain uses TRBV18 and TRBJ2-5, with a tentative D call TRBD1 (6 bases). CDR3 size: 13 residues. Trimming took 8 bases from V and 5 from J, leaving 15 bases between them. Germline V gives CDR1 KGHSH, CDR2 LQKENI. The CDR3 is CASQDSLAETQYF. CDR3 bases: TGTGCCAGCCAGGACAGCTTAGCGGAGACCCAGTACTTC.

The rearrangement links TRBV6-2 or TRBV6-3 to TRBJ1-5; 10 nucleotides match TRBD1. Germline V lookup: CDR1 MNHEY, CDR2 SVGEGT. V was pared by 2 bases and J by 6 bases, with 10 bases of the junction left unmatched. CDR3 size: 17 residues. CDR3: CASSYTPGQGTIQPQHF. In DNA form, the CDR3 reads TGTGCCAGCAGTTACACCCCGGGACAGGGGACAATTCAGCCCCAGCATTTT.

This chain uses TRBV4-3 with TRBJ1-3; a weak D match, TRBD1 (6 bases). V dropped 1 base and J dropped 0 bases, with 16 bases sitting between them. The CDR3 sequence is 18 residues long. Per the germline V gene, CDR1 is LGHNA and CDR2 is YSLEER. The CDR3 region is CASSQGALNRASGNTIYF. CDR3 bases: TGCGCCAGCAGCCAAGGGGCGTTAAACAGGGCCTCTGGAAACACCATATATTTT.

This chain joins TRBV10-3 and TRBJ1-3; D is possibly TRBD1 (5 bases). In germline, CDR1 is ENHRY, CDR2 SYGVKD. The CDR3 runs to 13 residues. The V end lost 10 bases, the J end lost 4 bases, and 14 bases lay between the germline ends. The CDR3 spells CATEGLRGNTIYF. The CDR3 DNA follows: TGTGCCACCGAGGGGTTGAGAGGAAACACCATATATTTT.

The V gene is TRBV5-1, the J gene TRBJ1-2; D possibly corresponds to TRBD1 (5 bases). The V end was cut by 5 bases, the J end by 12 bases, with 23 bases between. Germline lookup yields CDR1 SGHRS and CDR2 YFSETQ. This CDR3 has 14 amino acids. Here the CDR3 DNA reads TGCGCCAGCAGACACGGGACGGACGACTGGATGAACACCTTC. It translates to CASRHGTDDWMNTF.

This clone has a handful of counts. The chain links TRBV13 to TRBJ2-3; 9 nucleotides line up with TRBD2. Germline-derived CDR1 and CDR2 are PRHDT and FYEKMQ (reference sequence). Trimming at V came to 7 bases and at J to 2 bases, leaving 13 bases not matched to a gene. The CDR3 consists of 17 residues. The CDR3 DNA sequence: TGTGCCAGCACAGGGTCCTTACTAGCGGGTTACACAGATACGCAGTATTTT. This sequence encodes CASTGSLLAGYTDTQYF.